This passage covers 11 T cell receptor beta chains from one sample sequenced in a study of T cells expressing NK-cell markers. TCRdb reprocessed the 5' RACE reads and keeps a single row for each CDR3 protein, giving no DNA. The sample has 500,000 to 700,000 distinct CDR3 sequences. Material for sequencing was blood T cells: a sorted CD56 or NKG2C T cell subset, CD4+ or CD8+ T cells, or bulk PBMC T cells (not recorded which). Receptors were obtained from a man aged 18 to 29 in good health.

CDR3 loop: CASSLVPTSGSHEQYF. V and J are TRBV12-3 or TRBV12-4 and TRBJ2-7; the TCRdb call, TRBD2, lacks DNA for checking. The CDR3 loop spans 16 amino acids.

The chain has TRBV11-2 and TRBJ1-6. The germline gives CDR1 SGHAT, CDR2 FQNNGV. CDR3 size: 12 residues. This chain's CDR3 is CASSLSYSPLHF.

The rearrangement links TRBV7-2 to TRBJ1-5. CDR1 is SGHTA, CDR2 FQGNSA, per germline. The CDR3 sequence is 16 residues long. This chain's CDR3 is CASSLYGTGVNQPQHF.

The chain combines TRBV5-1 with TRBJ2-4; TCRdb proposes TRBD2, but this gene call is untestable without DNA. Germline CDR1 reads SGHRS; CDR2 reads YFSETQ. The length of the CDR3 is 14 residues. CDR3 in amino acids: CASSSEGTTNIQYF.

The chain links TRBV11-3 to TRBJ2-1; TCRdb's assignment of TRBD2 cannot be checked, as there is no DNA. Germline CDR1 reads SGHNT; CDR2 reads YENEEA. This CDR3 contains 16 residues. The CDR3 sequence is CASSLGVADVGNEQFF. Full variable domain (outside the CDR3, taken from reference TRBV11-3 and TRBJ2-1): EAGVVQSPRYKIIEKKQPVAFWCNPISGHNTLYWYLQNLGQGPELLIRYENEEAVDDSQLPKDRFSAERLKGVDSTLKIQPAELGDSAVYLCASSLGVADVGNEQFFGPGTRLTVL.

The chain uses TRBV21-1 and TRBJ2-1; TCRdb's D call of TRBD1 is untestable without DNA. TRBV21-1 is a documented pseudogene. The CDR3 covers 12 residues. CDR3 sequence reads: CASTGVANEQFF.

The chain is built from TRBV5-5 and TRBJ2-1; TCRdb reports TRBD1, a call that lacks DNA to check it against. The germline gives CDR1 SGHKS, CDR2 YYEKEE (reference sequence). The length of the CDR3 is 14 residues. CDR3: CASSLTEGQGSWFF.

J is TRBJ1-5 and V is TRBV28; the TRBD1 assignment by TCRdb is unverifiable without DNA. Germline CDR1 and CDR2: MDHEN and SYDVKM. This CDR3 spans 16 amino acids. The CDR3 loop is CASSFPGTSNFQPQHF.

The rearrangement joins TRBV20-1 to TRBJ2-1; no DNA is available, so the TRBD2 call from TCRdb remains unchecked. The CDR3 sequence is 16 residues long. The germline gives CDR1 DFQATT, CDR2 SNEGSKA (reference sequence). CDR3 residues: CSARDRTSGLYNEQFF.

The chain employs TRBV11-2 and TRBJ2-2; TCRdb gives TRBD1 as the D gene, but with no DNA this cannot be confirmed. The CDR3 extends over 18 amino acids. Germline V CDR1 and CDR2: SGHAT, FQNNGV. The CDR3 region is CASSLDDWDRAKGGELFF.

V and J are TRBV20-1 and TRBJ2-1; checking the TCRdb D call of TRBD1 is not possible without DNA. Germline V gene lookup returns CDR1 DFQATT and CDR2 SNEGSKA (reference sequence). The CDR3 contains 15 residues. CDR3 amino acids: CSARDGRNPRNEQFF.